Below, 13 T cell receptor beta chains from the same sample are listed, as sequenced in a study of blood T cell repertoires in COVID-19. The assay was immunoSEQ multiplex PCR, and TCRdb's table has in-frame clones only and misses some. The sample records under 350,000 clones, around 85% being singletons. Source material: PBMCs or T cells enriched from blood (not recorded which). The receptors derive from a woman in her thirties or forties with acute COVID-19.

The rearrangement uses TRBV27 and TRBJ2-3; D unresolved. CDR1 and CDR2 (germline): MNHEY, SMNVEV (reference sequence). This CDR3 has 17 residues. Trimming took 5 bases from V and 1 from J, leaving 19 bases between them. The DNA for the CDR3 is TGTGCCAGCAGTGCAATCCGACTCCCAGCCGGCACAGATACGCAGTATTTT. Its protein is CASSAIRLPAGTDTQYF.

This rearrangement joins TRBV4-2 to TRBJ1-1; no reliable D call. V gave up 4 bases and J gave up 6 bases, with 9 bases separating them. Per the germline V gene, CDR1 is LGHNA and CDR2 is YNFKEQ. CDR3 length: 12 residues. CDR3 bases: TGTGCCAGCAGCCGGTCGAGGTCTGAAGCTTTCTTT. Amino acid sequence: CASSRSRSEAFF.

This clone was counted once. This chain connects TRBV28 to TRBJ1-1, with no clear D. Germline lookup yields CDR1 MDHEN and CDR2 SYDVKM. The CDR3 length is 17 residues. The V end lost 6 bases, the J end lost 4 bases, and 24 bases lay between the germline ends. CDR3 sequence (DNA): TGTGCCAGCAGCCCCACACAACCCGGCATGTGGAGCACTGAAGCTTTCTTT. This codes for CASSPTQPGMWSTEAFF.

The chain uses TRBV28 and TRBJ2-5; 9 nucleotides align to TRBD2. This CDR3 has 15 residues. The trim removed 4 bases at V and 5 bases at J, leaving 8 bases unmatched. Germline V gives CDR1 MDHEN, CDR2 SYDVKM. The CDR3 reads CASSSLAGEGETQYF. The CDR3 region has the DNA TGTGCCAGCAGTTCCTTAGCGGGAGAGGGGGAGACCCAGTACTTC.

The genes are TRBV5-1 and TRBJ1-1; TRBD1 is a possible D gene (5 bases). V was pared by 0 bases and J by 6 bases, with 21 bases between. CDR1 is SGHRS and CDR2 is YFSETQ in the germline V gene. The CDR3 contains 17 residues. The CDR3 nucleotides read TGCGCCAGCAGCTTGGGGGGCGTCGGCAGGGTGGGTCCTGAAGCTTTCTTT. Residues: CASSLGGVGRVGPEAFF. Based on the CDR3 plus reference TRBV5-1 and TRBJ1-1, the full variable domain is KAGVTQTPRYLIKTRGQQVTLSCSPISGHRSVSWYQQTPGQGLQFLFEYFSETQRNKGNFPGRFSGRQFSNSRSEMNVSTLELGDSALYLCASSLGGVGRVGPEAFFGQGTRLTVV.

The V and J genes are TRBV5-5 and TRBJ1-2, with 7 bases aligning to TRBD1. The V segment lost 6 bases and the J segment 0 bases; nucleotides outside the gene matches: 8. The germline V gene has CDR1 SGHKS and CDR2 YYEKEE (reference sequence). There are 15 residues in the CDR3. The CDR3 nucleotides read TGTGCCAGCAACGAGGGACAGATCACTAACTATGGCTACACCTTC. Its translation: CASNEGQITNYGYTF.

The chain recombines TRBV7-9 with TRBJ2-7, with TRBD2 matching over 12 bases. The CDR3 contains 15 residues. V lost 5 bases to trimming and J lost 4 bases; unmatched junction nucleotides: 6. Germline V gene sequence: CDR1 SEHNR, CDR2 FQNEAQ (reference sequence). The CDR3 DNA is TGTGCCAGCAGCCCTAGCGGGGGGGCCTGGTACGAGCAGTACTTC. Protein product: CASSPSGGAWYEQYF.

The chain joins TRBV7-2 to TRBJ2-1, with TRBD2 matching 7 bases. J was trimmed by 4 bases and V by 2 bases; bases with no gene match: 11. This CDR3 comprises 17 residues. The germline V gene encodes CDR1 SGHTA and CDR2 FQGNSA. The DNA of the CDR3 is TGTGCCAGCAGCTTATTTGTCGGGAGGAGCCTGTACAATGAGCAGTTCTTC. Its protein is CASSLFVGRSLYNEQFF.

A single count supports this clone. At one end the junction does not follow the germline gene, possibly because of a read error. The chain carries TRBV29-1 and TRBJ2-5; 7 nucleotides align to TRBD1. Germline V lookup: CDR1 SQVTM, CDR2 ANQGSEA. The CDR3 sequence is 13 residues long. The CDR3 region is CSVFMGQQGTQYF. Here the CDR3 DNA reads TGCAGCGTTTTTATGGGACAGCAAGGGACCCAGTACTTC.

The chain recombines TRBV6-2 or TRBV6-3 with TRBJ2-7, with 9 bases lining up with TRBD1. The CDR3 runs to 15 residues. The junction had 11 bases not matched to a gene; V was cut back by 2 bases and J by 9 bases. Germline V CDR1 and CDR2: MNHEY, SVGEGT. The CDR3 region has the DNA TGTGCCAGCAGTTACACTGGACAGGGGCGAATGGGGCAGTACTTC. Encoded protein: CASSYTGQGRMGQYF.

The chain has TRBV10-3 and TRBJ1-2, with 9 nucleotides matching TRBD1. J gave up 7 bases and V 6 bases, and 12 bases lay outside the gene matches. The CDR3 runs to 15 residues. Germline V gene lookup returns CDR1 ENHRY and CDR2 SYGVKD. The CDR3 region has the DNA TGTGCCATCAGCGCGAGGACAGGGGACTACTCTGGCTACACCTTC. Its translation is CAISARTGDYSGYTF.

V usage is TRBV28 and J usage is TRBJ1-2; 7 positions agree with TRBD1. Losses at the gene ends were 8 bases for V and 5 bases for J; bases not matched to a gene: 14. There are 15 residues in the CDR3. Germline V gives CDR1 MDHEN, CDR2 SYDVKM. CDR3 protein: CASSGGGGARYGYTF. CDR3 DNA: TGTGCCAGCTCTGGCGGAGGGGGCGCTCGGTATGGCTACACCTTC.

The chain joins TRBV27 to TRBJ1-2; maybe TRBD1 (5 bases). This CDR3 contains 16 residues. From germline, CDR1 is MNHEY and CDR2 SMNVEV (reference sequence). The ends were cut back, 0 bases at V and 5 bases at J, with 16 bases in the middle. The CDR3 loop is CASSLSRPGEGYGYTF. For the CDR3, the DNA is TGTGCCAGCAGTTTATCAAGGCCGGGGGAGGGATATGGCTACACCTTC.